This TCR beta chain is from a study of memory CD4+ T cells and cytomegalovirus serostatus. Study results and limitations: The CMV-associated TCR signature appears largely within the CD4+ memory repertoire.

Unmatched junction bases numbered 1, after V lost 1 base and J lost 4 bases. There are 13 residues in the CDR3. Germline V lookup: CDR1 SGHRS, CDR2 YFSETQ. Concerning this clone: The antigen is undetermined.

The sort gate was single viable CD3+CD4+CD8-CD45RO+ cells for memory CD4+ T cells. CMV serostatus came from serum IgG against pp150, pp28, p38, p52. After thawing, CD4+ T cells were positively selected. Here immunoSEQ multiplex PCR was the method, and the copy in TCRdb shows in-frame clones only, minus some. The table has some 60,000 clones, about three quarters seen once; the top ten hold 2.6%. The receptor was derived from an adult in good health and CMV-seropositive. What was sequenced was memory CD4+ T cells from blood. V and J are TRBV5-1 and TRBJ2-5; the match to TRBD2 covers 7 bases. The CDR3 nucleotides read TGCGCCAGCAGCTTGACTAGCGTAGAGACCCAGTACTTC. Its translation is CASSLTSVETQYF.